The 23 T cell receptor beta chains below come from one sample, sequenced in a study of cytomegalovirus exposure and HLA in healthy donors (dated by TCRdb to about 2017). Library method: the immunoSEQ multiplex PCR assay. For the multiplex PCR, a mixture combining 60 forward primers for TCR Vbeta segments and 13 reverse primers for TCR Jbeta segments was used. The table was pulled from immuneACCESS by TCRdb, which kept in-frame rearrangements only. Such tables lose some clones; where checked, under half of the loss comes from unresolved V genes, and the rest has no known cause. The sample table holds about 210,000 clones, of which about four fifths were seen once. Clones ranked in the top ten supply roughly a tenth of the sample. Sequenced: PBMCs. The receptors come from a woman between 50 and 59 years old in good health and CMV-seropositive.

This chain links TRBV4-2 with TRBJ1-1; no reliable D call. The V end was cut by 1 base, the J end by 11 bases, with 8 bases between. Germline V gives CDR1 LGHNA, CDR2 YNFKEQ. The CDR3 has 11 residues. The CDR3 DNA reads as TGTGCCAGCAGCCAAGGTCCCCGGGCTTTCTTT. Translation: CASSQGPRAFF.

V and J are TRBV12-2 and TRBJ1-5; no DNA check was done on the table's D call, TRBD1. TRBV12-2 is deemed a pseudogene. The CDR3 consists of 19 residues. The CDR3 DNA is TGTGCAAGTCGCTCCCGACCTTTTACAGGGGGAATCGGCAATCAGCCCCAGCATTTT. Amino acid sequence: CASRSRPFTGGIGNQPQHF.

The chain is built from TRBV2 and TRBJ2-7; maybe TRBD1 (6 bases). The V gene lost 8 bases and the J gene lost 4 bases, with 18 bases spanning the gap. Germline values: CDR1 SNHLY, CDR2 FYNNEI. The CDR3 has 14 residues. CDR3 region: CASRVAGASYEQYF. DNA of the CDR3: TGTGCCAGCCGAGTCGCAGGGGCGTCTTACGAGCAGTACTTC.

V gene TRBV15 combines with J gene TRBJ1-2; perhaps TRBD1 as D (5 bases). This CDR3 comprises 14 residues. CDR1 and CDR2 (germline): LNHNV, YYDKDF (reference sequence). Trimming took off 0 bases at V and 8 bases at J, with 13 bases between the two ends. CDR3 DNA sequence: TGTGCCACCAGCAGAGATCTGGGGCTCAAGGGCTACACCTTC. It codes for CATSRDLGLKGYTF. Supplemented by reference TRBV15 and TRBJ1-2, the full variable domain reads DAMVIQNPRYQVTQFGKPVTLSCSQTLNHNVMYWYQQKSSQAPKLLFHYYDKDFNNEADTPDNFQSRRPNTSFCFLDIRSPGLGDTAMYLCATSRDLGLKGYTFGSGTRLTVV.

The chain carries TRBV5-1 and TRBJ1-2; maybe TRBD1 (5 bases). The CDR3 covers 14 residues. The ends were cut back, 7 bases at V and 2 bases at J, with 15 bases in the middle. Germline V gene lookup returns CDR1 SGHRS and CDR2 YFSETQ. Here the CDR3 reads CASRRWGENYGYTF. In DNA, the CDR3 is TGCGCCAGCCGCAGGTGGGGGGAGAACTATGGCTACACCTTC.

This chain links TRBV7-2 with TRBJ1-5; D is unresolved. Trimming removed 1 base from V and 4 bases from J, with 11 bases in between. The CDR3 contains 15 residues. CDR1 and CDR2 from the germline V gene are SGHTA and FQGNSA. The chain's CDR3 is CASSLGFRENQPQHF. The CDR3 DNA follows: TGTGCCAGCAGCTTAGGGTTCCGGGAAAATCAGCCCCAGCATTTT.

This rearrangement joins TRBV10-3 to TRBJ2-1, with TRBD2 matching 7 bases. This CDR3 comprises 13 residues. With V trimmed by 6 bases and J by 5 bases, 4 bases remained unmatched. CDR1 and CDR2 from the germline V gene are ENHRY and SYGVKD. CDR3 sequence: CAISGTTDNEQFF. In nucleotides, the CDR3 is TGTGCCATCAGCGGGACTACAGACAATGAGCAGTTCTTC.

This clone was seen only once. This chain uses TRBV29-1 with TRBJ2-2; the match to TRBD1 covers 11 bases. Looked up from germline, CDR1 is SQVTM and CDR2 is ANQGSEA. The length of the CDR3 is 16 residues. The V and J ends lost 2 bases and 4 bases, in that order; junction bases with no gene match: 6. This chain's CDR3 is CSVEFRTGGPTGELFF. Here the CDR3 DNA reads TGCAGCGTTGAATTCCGGACAGGGGGCCCCACCGGGGAGCTGTTTTTT.

The chain couples TRBV2 to TRBJ2-7, with 7 bases aligning to TRBD1. The V gene end was trimmed by 7 bases and the J gene end by 3 bases; junction bases not matched to a gene: 6. This CDR3 region has 13 residues. Germline CDR1 is SNHLY and CDR2 is FYNNEI. The CDR3 loop is CASIRDRNYEQYF. DNA of the CDR3: TGTGCCAGCATACGGGACAGAAACTACGAGCAGTACTTC.

This sequence joins TRBV4-1 and TRBJ2-2; 9 bases line up with TRBD2. The CDR3 is 19 residues long. V dropped 1 base and J dropped 7; count of bases not matched to a gene: 16. Germline CDR1 MGHRA, CDR2 YSYEKL. The CDR3 reads CASSQGNLAGLSLIGELFF. In DNA form, the CDR3 reads TGCGCCAGCAGCCAAGGGAACCTAGCGGGACTAAGCCTCATCGGGGAGCTGTTTTTT.

In its sample, this clone was seen a few times. Within the sample, other DNA sequences also encode this same CDR3. The rearrangement uses TRBV7-9 and TRBJ2-1, with TRBD1 matching over 8 bases. There are 14 residues in the CDR3. In germline, CDR1 is SEHNR, CDR2 FQNEAQ (reference sequence). The V segment lost 5 bases and the J segment 6 bases; nucleotides outside the gene matches: 6. The CDR3: CASSGQGAFNEQFF. In nucleotides, the CDR3 is TGTGCCAGCAGCGGACAGGGTGCCTTCAATGAGCAGTTCTTC.

The chain couples TRBV5-6 to TRBJ2-4; D unresolved. CDR3 length: 14 residues. Germline CDR1 SGHDT, CDR2 YYEEEE. V was clipped by 1 base and J by 8 bases, with 13 bases between them. Written as DNA, the CDR3 is TGTGCCAGCAGCTTGTTTCTAGTAGGTGACATTCAGTACTTC. Its translation: CASSLFLVGDIQYF.

The gene calls are TRBV5-1 and TRBJ2-7; maybe TRBD2 (5 bases). The CDR3 consists of 13 residues. The V end was cut by 4 bases, the J end by 4 bases, with 12 bases between. Looked up from germline, CDR1 is SGHRS and CDR2 is YFSETQ. CDR3 region: CASSPSQGYEQYF. The CDR3, as DNA: TGCGCCAGCAGCCCTAGCCAAGGGTACGAGCAGTACTTC.

The chain joins TRBV28 to TRBJ1-3; TRBD1 is a possible D gene (6 bases). CDR1 is MDHEN, CDR2 SYDVKM, per germline. V shed 5 bases and J shed 3 bases, with 14 bases lying between them. The CDR3 consists of 15 residues. The CDR3 region is CASSPGGGFGNTIYF. The CDR3 DNA is TGTGCCAGCAGTCCTGGGGGGGGCTTTGGAAACACCATATATTTT.

The rearrangement joins TRBV6-6 to TRBJ1-5, with 7 nucleotides matching TRBD1. There are 14 residues in the CDR3. The trim removed 4 bases at V and 7 bases at J, leaving 7 bases unmatched. In germline, CDR1 is MNHNY, CDR2 SVGAGI (reference sequence). The CDR3 bases are TGTGCCAGCAGTTTCAGGGGGTCCGGACAGCCCCAGCATTTT. Amino acids: CASSFRGSGQPQHF.

The chain carries TRBV14 and TRBJ1-2; 7 nucleotides align to TRBD1. Trimming cost V 4 bases and J 4 bases; bases outside gene matches: 18. The CDR3 covers 18 residues. The germline CDR1 and CDR2 sequences are SGHDN and FVKESK. CDR3 bases: TGTGCCAGCAGCCGGGCCCGGACAGGCAAAACCCGCTTCTATGGCTACACCTTC. Its translation: CASSRARTGKTRFYGYTF.

The rearrangement links TRBV6-1 to TRBJ1-4; D might be TRBD1 (6 bases). This CDR3 is built from 15 residues. Trimming removed 6 bases at V and 2 bases at J, with 13 bases between. From germline, CDR1 is MNHNS and CDR2 SASEGT. CDR3 protein: CASRIIGQTNEKLFF. CDR3 nucleotides: TGTGCCAGCAGGATAATAGGACAGACTAATGAAAAACTGTTTTTT.

The rearrangement links TRBV7-2 to TRBJ2-1, with a tentative D call TRBD2 (5 bases). The germline V and J ends were trimmed by 0 bases and 6 bases, with 12 bases remaining between them. There are 15 residues in the CDR3. CDR1 is SGHTA, CDR2 FQGNSA, per germline. In DNA, the CDR3 is TGTGCCAGCAGCTTAGCGGACGGGGAAATCAATGAGCAGTTCTTC. Its protein product is CASSLADGEINEQFF.

This chain links TRBV9 with TRBJ2-3; D is ambiguous. V was shortened by 0 bases and J by 1 base, with 18 bases between the two germline ends. The CDR3 covers 18 residues. Germline loops: CDR1 SGDLS, CDR2 YYNGEE. The CDR3 coding sequence is TGTGCCAGCAGCGTAGTCTCTGGGTTCGACGGAGGCACAGATACGCAGTATTTT. This codes for CASSVVSGFDGGTDTQYF.

The V call is TRBV27, the J call TRBJ2-1, with 8 bases lining up with TRBD1. Germline CDR1 reads MNHEY; CDR2 reads SMNVEV (reference sequence). The J segment lost 9 bases and the V segment lost 4 bases, leaving 14 bases of the junction unmatched. This CDR3 has 16 residues. The CDR3 region has the DNA TGTGCCAGCAGTTCCCTCGGGTACAGGGGGTCTAGTGAGCAGTTCTTC. Protein: CASSSLGYRGSSEQFF.

The gene calls are TRBV15 and TRBJ1-3; the match to TRBD1 covers 9 bases. V lost 0 bases to trimming and J lost 5 bases; unmatched junction nucleotides: 8. Germline V gene data show CDR1 as LNHNV and CDR2 as YYDKDF (reference sequence). There are 17 residues in the CDR3. The CDR3 bases are TGTGCCACCAGCAGAGAGGTGAGGACAGGGGACAGAAACACCATATATTTT. It encodes CATSREVRTGDRNTIYF. The variable domain in full, with the rest retrieved from reference TRBV15 and TRBJ1-3, is DAMVIQNPRYQVTQFGKPVTLSCSQTLNHNVMYWYQQKSSQAPKLLFHYYDKDFNNEADTPDNFQSRRPNTSFCFLDIRSPGLGDTAMYLCATSREVRTGDRNTIYFGEGSWLTVV.

The genes are TRBV30 and TRBJ1-3, with 8 bases fitting TRBD1. Germline-derived CDR1 and CDR2 are GTSNPN and SVGIG (reference sequence). The CDR3 consists of 16 residues. J gave up 1 base and V 1 base, and 6 bases lay outside the gene matches. The CDR3 sequence is CAWSAGQVQSGNTIYF. CDR3 DNA sequence: TGTGCCTGGAGTGCGGGACAGGTCCAATCTGGAAACACCATATATTTT.

The rearrangement joins TRBV28 to TRBJ1-2; 7 bases agree with TRBD1. CDR1 is MDHEN and CDR2 is SYDVKM in the germline V gene. V dropped 2 bases and J dropped 4; count of bases not matched to a gene: 4. The CDR3 loop spans 14 amino acids. The CDR3 is CASSLRTGAYGYTF. The CDR3 DNA reads TGTGCCAGCAGTTTACGTACAGGGGCCTATGGCTACACCTTC.